A single sample gave rise to the 32 T cell receptor beta chains below, sequenced in a study of TIL therapy for anti-PD-1-resistant metastatic lung cancer. This sample's time point: pre-treatment sample, taken before nivolumab and TIL therapy. The libraries were made with immunoSEQ v3. The table came from immunoSEQ multiplex PCR; TCRdb's copy has only in-frame clones and leaves some out. This table holds some 52,000 clones, 79% found once. The input for sequencing was blood, taken at baseline. The origin of the receptors is a woman between 25 and 80 years old with non-small cell lung cancer.

The chain couples TRBV6-4 to TRBJ1-1, with TRBD1 as a possible D gene (5 bases). Per germline, CDR1 MRHNA and CDR2 SNTAGT. This CDR3 is built from 14 residues. The germline V and J ends were trimmed by 0 bases and 5 bases, with 10 bases remaining between them. CDR3 nucleotides: TGTGCCAGCAGTGACTCTTTGTGGGGGACTGAAGCTTTCTTT. As protein: CASSDSLWGTEAFF.

This rearrangement joins TRBV27 to TRBJ1-1, with D perhaps matching TRBD1 (6 bases). CDR1 and CDR2 (germline): MNHEY, SMNVEV (reference sequence). Trimming took off 0 bases at V and 5 bases at J, with 16 bases between the two ends. The CDR3 totals 16 residues. The CDR3 loop reads CASSLSVGAQGTEAFF. Here the CDR3 DNA reads TGTGCCAGCAGTTTATCCGTGGGGGCGCAGGGGACTGAAGCTTTCTTT.

This clone was found once. The gene calls are TRBV19 and TRBJ2-5; D tentatively reads TRBD1 or TRBD2 (5 bases each). This CDR3 is built from 13 residues. With 3 bases removed from V and 9 bases from J, the gap between germline ends came to 14 bases. Germline CDR1 reads LNHDA; CDR2 reads SQIVND (reference sequence). The CDR3 region is CASSIFRGTAQYF. The CDR3 bases are TGTGCCAGTAGTATTTTTCGGGGCACGGCCCAGTACTTC. Together with reference TRBV19 and TRBJ2-5, the CDR3 gives the full variable domain: DGGITQSPKYLFRKEGQNVTLSCEQNLNHDAMYWYRQDPGQGLRLIYYSQIVNDFQKGDIAEGYSVSREKKESFPLTVTSAQKNPTAFYLCASSIFRGTAQYFGPGTRLLVL.

The chain employs TRBV9 and TRBJ2-5, with 9 bases identical to TRBD2. J lost 5 bases, V lost 1 base, and 9 bases had no gene match. Germline V lookup: CDR1 SGDLS, CDR2 YYNGEE. This CDR3 region has 16 residues. CDR3 loop: CASSVRAGGPWETQYF. The CDR3 bases are TGTGCCAGCAGCGTAAGGGCGGGAGGGCCGTGGGAGACCCAGTACTTC.

This clone was recorded once. This sequence joins TRBV7-9 and TRBJ1-1, with D perhaps matching TRBD1 (6 bases). From germline, CDR1 is SEHNR and CDR2 FQNEAQ (reference sequence). CDR3 length equals 14 residues. V was shortened by 1 base and J by 6 bases, with 12 bases between the two germline ends. CDR3 sequence reads: CASSLVRGSAEAFF. CDR3 nucleotide sequence: TGTGCCAGCAGCTTAGTCAGGGGATCGGCTGAAGCTTTCTTT.

The chain uses TRBV14 and TRBJ2-7; 9 bases line up with TRBD2. The CDR3 is 19 amino acids. Germline V gives CDR1 SGHDN, CDR2 FVKESK. The J segment lost 2 bases and the V segment lost 2 bases, leaving 16 bases of the junction unmatched. The CDR3 region has the DNA TGTGCCAGCAGCCAATATGGCTCTTGGGGGGCTAGCGGGACCTACGAGCAGTACTTC. It yields the protein CASSQYGSWGASGTYEQYF.

The rearrangement uses TRBV4-3 and TRBJ1-2; 7 nucleotides match TRBD1. With 3 bases clipped from V and 5 bases from J, the junction kept 9 bases outside the gene matches. The CDR3 covers 15 residues. Germline lookup yields CDR1 LGHNA and CDR2 YSLEER. The CDR3 loop reads CASSQYPGGKYGYTF. The DNA of the CDR3 is TGCGCCAGCAGCCAGTACCCAGGGGGAAAATATGGCTACACCTTC.

This chain joins TRBV30 and TRBJ2-2; the D gene is possibly TRBD1 (6 bases). CDR1 GTSNPN and CDR2 SVGIG come from the germline V gene (reference sequence). V was cut by 8 bases and J by 2 bases, with 12 bases left in between. The CDR3 loop spans 13 amino acids. CDR3 DNA: TGTGCCGCGAAGGGGGATAACACCGGGGAGCTGTTTTTT. The encoded protein is CAAKGDNTGELFF.

This clone was observed once. The chain uses TRBV5-1 and TRBJ2-4; 10 bases fit TRBD2. CDR3 length: 20 amino acids. The V gene's germline CDR1 is SGHRS and CDR2 YFSETQ. The J segment lost 0 bases and the V segment lost 2 bases, leaving 14 bases of the junction unmatched. The CDR3 bases are TGCGCCAGCAGCTTTAGTTGGGCTAGCGGGAGAAATCTAGCCAAAAACATTCAGTACTTC. Encoded protein: CASSFSWASGRNLAKNIQYF.

CDR3: CASRIQEGGYTF. CDR3 nucleotide sequence: TGCGCCAGCAGAATTCAAGAGGGTGGCTACACCTTC. The rearrangement uses TRBV5-1 and TRBJ1-2; D not certain. CDR3 length equals 12 residues. The germline V and J ends were trimmed by 5 bases and 7 bases, with 12 bases remaining between them. From germline, CDR1 is SGHRS and CDR2 YFSETQ.

The CDR3 DNA follows: TGTGCCAGCTCACCGGATCCGGACGGAGCCTACGAGCAGTACTTC. Protein product: CASSPDPDGAYEQYF. This chain connects TRBV18 to TRBJ2-7; no definite D call. The CDR3 has 15 amino acids. Trimming cost V 3 bases and J 2 bases, with 14 bases left between them. Germline lookup yields CDR1 KGHSH and CDR2 LQKENI.

The rearrangement links TRBV9 to TRBJ1-1, with D possibly being TRBD1 (6 bases). CDR1 is SGDLS and CDR2 is YYNGEE in the germline V gene. V lost 0 bases to trimming and J lost 4 bases, with 13 bases between them. The CDR3 runs to 15 residues. The CDR3 region is CASSVGGAGSTEAFF. The CDR3 DNA reads TGTGCCAGCAGCGTAGGGGGGGCGGGGAGCACTGAAGCTTTCTTT.

The chain uses TRBV6-1 and TRBJ1-2, with D possibly TRBD1 on 6 matching bases. The CDR3 length is 14 residues. Germline V gene lookup returns CDR1 MNHNS and CDR2 SASEGT. Trimming left V 5 bases short and J 5 bases short, with 15 bases between. In DNA, the CDR3 is TGTGCCAGCAGTCAGAGGGGGGAAACTTATGGCTACACCTTC. It translates to CASSQRGETYGYTF.

The chain has TRBV5-1 and TRBJ1-2, with 8 bases identical to TRBD1. V shed 0 bases, J shed 7 bases, and the junction held 14 bases outside the gene matches. Germline V CDR1 and CDR2: SGHRS, YFSETQ. This CDR3 has 17 residues. CDR3 coding DNA: TGCGCCAGCAGCTTGGCCAGGGGGCTCGATGGTGGTGGTGGCTACACCTTC. It codes for CASSLARGLDGGGGYTF.

The chain employs TRBV6-6 and TRBJ1-1, with TRBD1 matching 8 bases. The CDR3 has 14 amino acids. The junction had 12 bases not matched to a gene; V was cut back by 6 bases and J by 9 bases. The germline V gene encodes CDR1 MNHNY and CDR2 SVGAGI (reference sequence). CDR3 region: CASSPGQGREKAFF. The CDR3 DNA is TGTGCCAGCAGCCCTGGACAGGGCCGAGAAAAAGCTTTCTTT.

V and J are TRBV2 and TRBJ2-7, with 10 nucleotides matching TRBD2. V was pared by 8 bases and J by 3 bases, with 4 bases of the junction left unmatched. The CDR3 is made up of 13 amino acids. Germline V gives CDR1 SNHLY, CDR2 FYNNEI. The chain's CDR3 is CASSGTSDYEQYF. In DNA form, the CDR3 reads TGTGCCAGCTCCGGGACTAGCGACTACGAGCAGTACTTC.

The chain links TRBV6-1 to TRBJ1-1; 11 nucleotides match TRBD1. The V gene's germline CDR1 is MNHNS and CDR2 SASEGT. Trimming took 7 bases from V and 3 from J; bases not matched to a gene: 1. This CDR3 is built from 13 residues. CDR3 nucleotide sequence: TGTGCCAGCAAGGGACAGGGGGACACTGAAGCTTTCTTT. Its translation is CASKGQGDTEAFF.

The chain couples TRBV5-4 to TRBJ2-5; TRBD2 agrees at 10 bases. CDR1 and CDR2 (germline): SGHNT, YYREEE (reference sequence). V lost 3 bases to trimming and J lost 2 bases; unmatched junction nucleotides: 7. The CDR3 is made up of 16 amino acids. The CDR3 DNA reads as TGTGCCAGCAGCTCAGCTAGCGGGGGTGATCAAGAGACCCAGTACTTC. Protein product: CASSSASGGDQETQYF.

V and J are TRBV7-9 and TRBJ1-5; D is unclear. V lost 6 bases and J 3 bases, leaving 6 bases between the germline ends. This CDR3 contains 12 residues. Germline loops: CDR1 SEHNR, CDR2 FQNEAQ (reference sequence). CDR3 nucleotide sequence: TGTGCCAGCAGATTAAACAATCAGCCCCAGCATTTT. Protein: CASRLNNQPQHF.

The genes are TRBV10-1 and TRBJ2-1, with TRBD1 matching over 9 bases. V trimming: 4 bases; J trimming: 6 bases; junction bases outside the gene matches: 1. The CDR3 sequence is 13 residues long. The germline V gene has CDR1 WNHNN and CDR2 SYGVQD (reference sequence). CDR3 in amino acids: CASSATGGNEQFF. As DNA, the CDR3 is TGCGCCAGCAGTGCGACAGGGGGCAATGAGCAGTTCTTC.

The chain joins TRBV5-4 to TRBJ1-3; D possibly corresponds to TRBD1 (5 bases). The CDR3 has 15 amino acids. V was trimmed by 0 bases and J by 3 bases, leaving 10 bases between them. Germline V gene data show CDR1 as SGHNT and CDR2 as YYREEE (reference sequence). The CDR3 spells CASSLGTQSGNTIYF. The CDR3 coding sequence is TGTGCCAGCAGCTTGGGGACACAGAGTGGAAACACCATATATTTT.

The rearrangement links TRBV10-3 to TRBJ2-2; 10 bases map to TRBD2. The CDR3 is 16 residues long. Trimming at V came to 8 bases and at J to 1 base, leaving 7 bases not matched to a gene. CDR1 ENHRY and CDR2 SYGVKD come from the germline V gene. In DNA form, the CDR3 reads TGTGCCATCGCCTTTGGACTAGCGGAGAACACCGGGGAGCTGTTTTTT. Protein sequence: CAIAFGLAENTGELFF.

This chain connects TRBV19 to TRBJ2-3; no clear D gene. V was pared by 5 bases and J by 0 bases, with 6 bases between. The CDR3 is made up of 13 amino acids. CDR1 and CDR2 (germline): LNHDA, SQIVND (reference sequence). The chain's CDR3 is CASSGTSTDTQYF. Written as DNA, the CDR3 is TGTGCCAGTAGTGGTACTAGCACAGATACGCAGTATTTT.

The gene calls are TRBV15 and TRBJ2-5; D call uncertain. The tail of the sequence fits TRBJ2-7 better, so the J call may be wrong. The CDR3 loop spans 15 amino acids. Per the germline V gene, CDR1 is LNHNV and CDR2 is YYDKDF (reference sequence). The CDR3 coding sequence is TGTGCCACCATCTTACCTTTGTCTGGGCACTACGAGCAGTACTTC. This sequence encodes CATILPLSGHYEQYF.

This chain connects TRBV5-5 to TRBJ2-7, with 7 positions matching TRBD1. V lost 3 bases, J lost 1 base, and 1 base stayed unmatched. CDR3 length: 13 residues. CDR1 and CDR2 (germline): SGHKS, YYEKEE (reference sequence). CDR3: CASSSGQSYEQYF. The CDR3 region has the DNA TGTGCCAGCAGCTCGGGACAGTCCTACGAGCAGTACTTC.

The V gene is TRBV28, the J gene TRBJ2-3; 9 bases map to TRBD1. CDR1 is MDHEN, CDR2 SYDVKM, per germline. This CDR3 region has 18 residues. The trim removed 4 bases at V and 3 bases at J, leaving 14 bases unmatched. The CDR3 here is CASSYGKTGGRGTDTQYF. Written as DNA, the CDR3 is TGTGCCAGCAGTTACGGGAAGACAGGGGGACGCGGGACAGATACGCAGTATTTT.

This chain links TRBV30 with TRBJ2-3; TRBD1 or TRBD2 may be the D gene (6 bases each). This CDR3 spans 15 amino acids. Germline V CDR1 and CDR2: GTSNPN, SVGIG (reference sequence). The V gene lost 0 bases and the J gene lost 1 base, with 11 bases spanning the gap. CDR3 DNA sequence: TGTGCCTGGAGTGTACAGGGCGGGGGCACAGATACGCAGTATTTT. This encodes CAWSVQGGGTDTQYF. Combining the CDR3 with reference TRBV30 and TRBJ2-3 gives the whole variable domain SQTIHQWPATLVQPVGSPLSLECTVEGTSNPNLYWYRQAAGRGLQLLFYSVGIGQISSEVPQNLSASRPQDRQFILSSKKLLLSDSGFYLCAWSVQGGGTDTQYFGPGTRLTVL.

This clone was recorded only once. The V gene is TRBV28, the J gene TRBJ2-7; the match to TRBD2 covers 10 bases. Per the germline V gene, CDR1 is MDHEN and CDR2 is SYDVKM. The J segment lost 2 bases and the V segment lost 7 bases, leaving 20 bases of the junction unmatched. CDR3 length: 19 amino acids. The CDR3 bases are TGTGCCAGCAAGGGTGTCTTGGCTAGCGGGGGACTAACCACCTACGAGCAGTACTTC. Translated: CASKGVLASGGLTTYEQYF.

The CDR3 sequence is CASSVRGGPMETQYF. The CDR3 DNA sequence: TGTGCCAGCAGCGTAAGAGGAGGGCCGATGGAGACCCAGTACTTC. The genes are TRBV9 and TRBJ2-5; possible D gene TRBD2, 6 bases. Germline lookup yields CDR1 SGDLS and CDR2 YYNGEE. V gave up 1 base and J gave up 5 bases, with 15 bases separating them. There are 15 residues in the CDR3.

The chain uses TRBV6-5 and TRBJ1-3; D uncertain. Trimming removed 2 bases at V and 4 bases at J, with 9 bases between. Per germline, CDR1 MNHEY and CDR2 SVGAGI. The CDR3 extends over 14 amino acids. CDR3 coding DNA: TGTGCCAGCAGTTACGATTCTGAGGGAAACACCATATATTTT. It yields the protein CASSYDSEGNTIYF.

A note on this clone: A junction end diverges from the germline sequence, so it may reflect a read error. The J gene is TRBJ1-2, the V gene TRBV14; tentative D call: TRBD1 (6 bases). Germline CDR1 SGHDN, CDR2 FVKESK. The CDR3 runs to 13 residues. This CDR3 is CASSQYGAGAIAF. The DNA for the CDR3 is TGTGCCAGCAGCCAATACGGCGCAGGGGCGATAGCCTTC.

Relative to its sample, this clone is medium-sized. The chain recombines TRBV28 with TRBJ2-3; D call uncertain. Trimming pared 3 bases from V and 4 bases from J, leaving 5 bases between. Germline V gene sequence: CDR1 MDHEN, CDR2 SYDVKM. There are 12 residues in the CDR3. CDR3 loop: CASSFGPDTQYF. CDR3 nucleotide sequence: TGTGCCAGCAGTTTTGGGCCAGATACGCAGTATTTT.